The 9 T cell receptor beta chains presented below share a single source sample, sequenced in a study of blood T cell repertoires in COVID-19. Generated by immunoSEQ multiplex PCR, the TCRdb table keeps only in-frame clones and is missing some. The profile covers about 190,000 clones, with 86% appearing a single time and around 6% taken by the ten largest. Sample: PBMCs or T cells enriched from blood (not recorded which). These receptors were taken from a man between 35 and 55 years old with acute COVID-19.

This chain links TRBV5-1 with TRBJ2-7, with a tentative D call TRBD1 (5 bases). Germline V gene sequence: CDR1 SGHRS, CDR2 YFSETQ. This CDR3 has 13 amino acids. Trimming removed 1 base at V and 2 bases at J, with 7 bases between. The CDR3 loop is CASSLRQPYEQYF. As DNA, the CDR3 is TGCGCCAGCAGCTTGAGACAGCCCTACGAGCAGTACTTC. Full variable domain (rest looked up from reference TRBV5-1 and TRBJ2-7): KAGVTQTPRYLIKTRGQQVTLSCSPISGHRSVSWYQQTPGQGLQFLFEYFSETQRNKGNFPGRFSGRQFSNSRSEMNVSTLELGDSALYLCASSLRQPYEQYFGPGTRLTVT.

The CDR3 coding sequence is TGTGCCAGCAGCCAACCCGACAGGGGTGAGCAGTTCTTC. The encoded protein is CASSQPDRGEQFF. The V gene is TRBV5-4, the J gene TRBJ2-1; 8 nucleotides match TRBD1. The CDR3 contains 13 residues. Germline values: CDR1 SGHNT, CDR2 YYREEE (reference sequence). The ends lost 4 bases at V and 9 bases at J; junction bases unmatched: 6. The variable domain in full, with the rest retrieved from reference TRBV5-4 and TRBJ2-1, is ETGVTQSPTHLIKTRGQQVTLRCSSQSGHNTVSWYQQALGQGPQFIFQYYREEENGRGNFPPRFSGLQFPNYSSELNVNALELDDSALYLCASSQPDRGEQFFGPGTRLTVL.

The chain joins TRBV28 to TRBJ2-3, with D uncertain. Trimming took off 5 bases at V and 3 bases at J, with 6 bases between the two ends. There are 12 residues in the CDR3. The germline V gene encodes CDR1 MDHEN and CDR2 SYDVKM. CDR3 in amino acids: CASSQITDTQYF. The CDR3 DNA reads TGTGCCAGCAGTCAAATTACAGATACGCAGTATTTT.

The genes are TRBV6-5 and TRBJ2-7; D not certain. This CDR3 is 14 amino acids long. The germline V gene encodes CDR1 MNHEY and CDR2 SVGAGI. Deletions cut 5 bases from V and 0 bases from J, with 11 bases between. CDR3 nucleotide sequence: TGTGCCAGCAGTCGAGTTCAAAGCTCCTACGAGCAGTACTTC. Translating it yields CASSRVQSSYEQYF.

The CDR3 nucleotides read TGTGCCAGCAGCTGGGGGGGGCTCTACGAGCAGTACTTC. Translation gives CASSWGGLYEQYF. V is TRBV5-4 and J is TRBJ2-7, with D possibly being TRBD2 (7 bases). The V end was cut by 3 bases, the J end by 3 bases, with 10 bases between. CDR1 is SGHNT, CDR2 YYREEE, per germline (reference sequence). The CDR3 consists of 13 residues. The entire variable domain, with the rest obtained from reference TRBV5-4 and TRBJ2-7, is as follows: ETGVTQSPTHLIKTRGQQVTLRCSSQSGHNTVSWYQQALGQGPQFIFQYYREEENGRGNFPPRFSGLQFPNYSSELNVNALELDDSALYLCASSWGGLYEQYFGPGTRLTVT.

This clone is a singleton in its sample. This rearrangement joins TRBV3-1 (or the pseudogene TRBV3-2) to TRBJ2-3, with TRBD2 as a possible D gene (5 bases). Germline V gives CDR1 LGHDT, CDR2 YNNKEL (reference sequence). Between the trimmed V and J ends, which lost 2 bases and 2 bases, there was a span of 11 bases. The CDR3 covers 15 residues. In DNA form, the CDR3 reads TGTGCCAGCAGCCAAAGAACTGGACTCACAGATACGCAGTATTTT. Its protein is CASSQRTGLTDTQYF.

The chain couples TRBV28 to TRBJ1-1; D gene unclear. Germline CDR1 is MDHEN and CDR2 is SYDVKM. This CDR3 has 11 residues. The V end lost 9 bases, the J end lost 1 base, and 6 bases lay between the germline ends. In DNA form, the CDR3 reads TGTGCCAGTTCAGAGAACACTGAAGCTTTCTTT. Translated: CASSENTEAFF.

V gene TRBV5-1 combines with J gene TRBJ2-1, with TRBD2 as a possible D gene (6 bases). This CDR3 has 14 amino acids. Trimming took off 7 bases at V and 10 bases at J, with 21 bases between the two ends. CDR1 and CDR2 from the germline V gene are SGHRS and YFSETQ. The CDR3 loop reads CASATGLTSHEQFF. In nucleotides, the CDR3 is TGCGCCAGCGCCACGGGACTCACGTCCCACGAGCAGTTCTTC.

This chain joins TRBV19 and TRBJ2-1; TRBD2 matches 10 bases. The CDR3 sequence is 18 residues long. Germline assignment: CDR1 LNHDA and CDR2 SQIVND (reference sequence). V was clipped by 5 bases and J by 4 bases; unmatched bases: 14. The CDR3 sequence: CASSPYRGSGRMYNEQFF. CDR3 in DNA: TGTGCCAGTAGTCCCTACCGGGGTAGCGGGAGGATGTACAATGAGCAGTTCTTC.